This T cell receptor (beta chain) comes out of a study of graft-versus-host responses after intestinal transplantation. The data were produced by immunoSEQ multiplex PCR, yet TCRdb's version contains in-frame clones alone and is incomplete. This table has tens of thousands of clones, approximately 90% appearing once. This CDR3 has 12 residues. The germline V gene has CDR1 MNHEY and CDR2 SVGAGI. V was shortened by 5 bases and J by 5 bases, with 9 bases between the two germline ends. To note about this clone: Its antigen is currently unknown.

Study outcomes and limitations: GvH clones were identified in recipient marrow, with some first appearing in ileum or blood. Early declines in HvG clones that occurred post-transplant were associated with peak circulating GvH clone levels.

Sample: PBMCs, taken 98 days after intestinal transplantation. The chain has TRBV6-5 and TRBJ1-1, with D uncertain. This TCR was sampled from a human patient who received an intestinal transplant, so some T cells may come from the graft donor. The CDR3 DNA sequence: TGTGCCAGCAGTGAAAGTGGAACTGAAGCTTTCTTT. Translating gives CASSESGTEAFF.